These T cell receptor beta chains were read from a single sample in a study of cytomegalovirus exposure and HLA in healthy donors. The method was immunoSEQ multiplex PCR; TCRdb's version includes in-frame clones alone and lacks a portion of them. The table records 140,000 or so clones, more than 80% of them present only once. The sequencing sample was made of PBMCs. Receptors were obtained from a woman aged 40 to 50 in good health and CMV-seropositive. The CDR3 runs from the conserved cysteine through the conserved F or W. The D gene is left open where the match is weak. Size is omitted from some rows. Given values are once, few, many or a class for expanded clones.

D	V	size	J	CDR3	DNA
NA	TRBV4-3	NA	TRBJ1-2	CASSQVRRTDGYTF	TGCGCCAGCAGCCAAGTCCGTAGGACAGACGGCTACACCTTC
NA	TRBV11-1	NA	TRBJ2-7	CASSFGGGRSEQYF	TGTGCCAGCAGCTTCGGAGGGGGCCGCTCCGAGCAGTACTTC
TRBD2	TRBV29-1	NA	TRBJ2-7	CSVGGTRSTEQYF	TGCAGCGTTGGTGGGACTAGGAGTACCGAGCAGTACTTC
TRBD1	TRBV15	NA	TRBJ2-7	CATGQSYEQYF	TGTGCCACGGGACAGTCCTACGAGCAGTACTTC
NA	TRBV9	NA	TRBJ2-7	CASSFRDSARYEQYF	TGTGCCAGCAGCTTCCGGGACTCCGCCCGCTACGAGCAGTACTTC
NA	TRBV19	NA	TRBJ1-3	CASSSSWTAQIARDTIYF	TGTGCCAGTAGCTCATCGTGGACAGCACAGATCGCTCGGGACACCATATATTTT
NA	TRBV6-5	NA	TRBJ2-1	CASSAGRNEQFF	TGTGCCAGCAGTGCTGGGAGGAATGAGCAGTTCTTC
TRBD2	TRBV28	NA	TRBJ2-2	CASSFSRGGFGAGELFF	TGTGCCAGCAGTTTTTCTCGGGGGGGCTTCGGGGCCGGGGAGCTGTTTTTT
NA	TRBV6-1	NA	TRBJ2-7	CASSLDSYYEQYF	TGTGCCAGCAGCCTGGACAGTTACTACGAGCAGTACTTC
TRBD2	TRBV19	few	TRBJ2-4	CASSPRTSGGNIQYF	TGTGCCAGTAGTCCACGGACTAGCGGGGGAAACATTCAGTACTTC
NA	TRBV6-1	NA	TRBJ1-5	CASSEAENQPQHF	TGTGCCAGCAGTGAAGCTGAGAATCAGCCCCAGCATTTT
TRBD2	TRBV29-1	NA	TRBJ2-5	CSVERERGETQYF	TGCAGCGTTGAGCGGGAGAGAGGTGAGACCCAGTACTTC
TRBD2	TRBV6-7	few	TRBJ2-5	CASSYGLAERMYRWETQYF	TGTGCCAGCAGTTACGGACTAGCGGAGAGGATGTATAGGTGGGAGACCCAGTACTTC
TRBD1	TRBV4-1	NA	TRBJ1-3	CASSQATGVRNTIYF	TGCGCCAGCAGCCAAGCTACAGGGGTTAGAAACACCATATATTTT
TRBD2	TRBV7-9	NA	TRBJ2-7	CASSLAMGLLAGVSEQYF	TGTGCCAGCAGCTTAGCGATGGGTTTGCTAGCGGGGGTATCCGAGCAGTACTTC
TRBD2	TRBV7-3	NA	TRBJ2-1	CASSLLPGLASPSEQFF	TGTGCCAGCAGCTTACTTCCAGGACTAGCGTCGCCTAGTGAGCAGTTCTTC
TRBD1	TRBV7-9	NA	TRBJ2-3	CSSSLQGSRGRDTQYF	TGTTCCAGCAGCTTACAAGGGTCCAGGGGGCGGGATACGCAGTATTTT
TRBD2	TRBV4-1	NA	TRBJ2-5	CASSSGYAGGRQETQYF	TGCGCCAGCAGCTCCGGATACGCGGGGGGCCGACAAGAGACCCAGTACTTC
TRBD1	TRBV5-1	NA	TRBJ1-5	CASSLNPTGAVNQPQHF	TGCGCCAGCAGCCTCAACCCGACAGGGGCGGTCAATCAGCCCCAGCATTTT
TRBD1	TRBV28	NA	TRBJ1-6	CASSLPGQGPYNSPLHF	TGTGCCAGCAGTTTACCAGGACAGGGCCCCTATAATTCACCCCTCCACTTT